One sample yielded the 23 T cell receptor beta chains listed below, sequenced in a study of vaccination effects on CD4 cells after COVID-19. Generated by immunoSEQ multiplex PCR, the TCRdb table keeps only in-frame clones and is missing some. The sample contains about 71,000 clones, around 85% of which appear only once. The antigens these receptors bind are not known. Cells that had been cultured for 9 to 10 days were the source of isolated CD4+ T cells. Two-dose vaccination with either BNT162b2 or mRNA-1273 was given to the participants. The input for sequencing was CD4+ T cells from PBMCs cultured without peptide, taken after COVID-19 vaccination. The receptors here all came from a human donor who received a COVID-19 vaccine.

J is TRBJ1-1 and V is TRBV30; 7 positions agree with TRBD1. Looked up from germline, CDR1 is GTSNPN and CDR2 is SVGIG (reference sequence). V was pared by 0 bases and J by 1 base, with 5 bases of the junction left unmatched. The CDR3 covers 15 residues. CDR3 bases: TGTGCCTGGAGTGTTTCCTGGGACAGGAACACTGAAGCTTTCTTT. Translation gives CAWSVSWDRNTEAFF.

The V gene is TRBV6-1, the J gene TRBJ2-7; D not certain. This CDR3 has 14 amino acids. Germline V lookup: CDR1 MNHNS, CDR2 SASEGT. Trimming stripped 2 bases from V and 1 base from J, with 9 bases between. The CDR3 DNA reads TGTGCCAGCAGTGAAATAGGCCAGTCCTACGAGCAGTACGTC. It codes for CASSEIGQSYEQYV.

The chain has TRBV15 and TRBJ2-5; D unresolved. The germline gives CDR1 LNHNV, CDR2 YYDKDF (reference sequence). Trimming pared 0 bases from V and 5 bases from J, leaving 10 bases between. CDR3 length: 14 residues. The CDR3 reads CATSRDKVLETQYF. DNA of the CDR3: TGTGCCACCAGCAGAGATAAGGTGTTGGAGACCCAGTACTTC.

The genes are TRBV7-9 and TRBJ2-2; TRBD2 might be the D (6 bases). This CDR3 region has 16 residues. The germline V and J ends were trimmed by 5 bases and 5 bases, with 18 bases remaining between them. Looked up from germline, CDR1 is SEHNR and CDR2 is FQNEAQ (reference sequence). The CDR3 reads CASSTIKDYRTGELFF. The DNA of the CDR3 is TGTGCCAGCAGCACTATAAAGGACTATCGGACCGGGGAGCTGTTTTTT.

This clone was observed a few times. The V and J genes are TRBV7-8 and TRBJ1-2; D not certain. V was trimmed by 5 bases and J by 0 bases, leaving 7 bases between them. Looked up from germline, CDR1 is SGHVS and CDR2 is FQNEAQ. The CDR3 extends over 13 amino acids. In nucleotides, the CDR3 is TGTGCCAGCAGCCTCCGGGCTAACTATGGCTACACCTTC. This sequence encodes CASSLRANYGYTF.

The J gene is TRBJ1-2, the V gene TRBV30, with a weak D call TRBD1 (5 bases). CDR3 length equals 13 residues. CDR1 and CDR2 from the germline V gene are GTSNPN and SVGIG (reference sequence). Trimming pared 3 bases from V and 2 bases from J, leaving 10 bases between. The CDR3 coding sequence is TGTGCCTGGAGAGTTGACAGAAACTATGGCTACACCTTC. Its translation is CAWRVDRNYGYTF.

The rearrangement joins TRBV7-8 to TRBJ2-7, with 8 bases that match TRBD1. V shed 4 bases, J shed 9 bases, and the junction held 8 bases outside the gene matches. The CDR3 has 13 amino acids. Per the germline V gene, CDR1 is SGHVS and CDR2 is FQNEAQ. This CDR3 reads CASSSDPGGGQYV. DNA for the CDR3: TGTGCCAGCAGCTCAGACCCAGGGGGCGGGCAGTACGTC.

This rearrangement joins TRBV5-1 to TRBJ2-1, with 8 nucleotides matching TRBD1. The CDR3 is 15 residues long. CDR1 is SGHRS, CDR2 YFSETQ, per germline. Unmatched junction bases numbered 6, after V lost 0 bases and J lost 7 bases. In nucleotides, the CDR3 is TGCGCCAGCAGCTTGGGGCAGGGGGCATTGAATGAGCAGTTCTTC. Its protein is CASSLGQGALNEQFF.

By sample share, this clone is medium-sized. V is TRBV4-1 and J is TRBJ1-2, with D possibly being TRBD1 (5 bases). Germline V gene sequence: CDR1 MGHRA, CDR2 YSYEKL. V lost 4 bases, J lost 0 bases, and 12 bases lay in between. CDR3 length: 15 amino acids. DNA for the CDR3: TGCGCCAGCAGCCGCGCCGGGGGTCCTAACTATGGCTACACCTTC. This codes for CASSRAGGPNYGYTF.

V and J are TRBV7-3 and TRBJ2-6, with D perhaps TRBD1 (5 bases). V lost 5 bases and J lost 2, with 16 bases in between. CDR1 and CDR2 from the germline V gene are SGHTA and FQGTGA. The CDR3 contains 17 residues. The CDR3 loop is CASSRRGADPGANVLTF. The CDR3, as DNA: TGTGCCAGCAGCCGAAGGGGCGCAGACCCTGGGGCCAACGTCCTGACTTTC.

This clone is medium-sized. The CDR3 nucleotides are TGCGCCAGCAGAGGACAGGCCGGGGAGCTGTTTTTT. Protein product: CASRGQAGELFF. This chain joins TRBV10-1 and TRBJ2-2; 7 bases agree with TRBD1. Germline V CDR1 and CDR2: WNHNN, SYGVQD (reference sequence). CDR3 length equals 12 residues. With 6 bases clipped from V and 6 bases from J, the junction kept 1 base outside the gene matches.

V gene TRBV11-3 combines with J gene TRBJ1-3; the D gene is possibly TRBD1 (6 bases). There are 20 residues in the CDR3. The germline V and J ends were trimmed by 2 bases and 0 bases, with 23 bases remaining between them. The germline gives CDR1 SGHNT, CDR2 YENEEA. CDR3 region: CASSLPSSGQLSSSGNTIYF. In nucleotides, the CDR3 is TGTGCCAGCAGCTTACCGTCGTCGGGACAACTAAGTAGCTCTGGAAACACCATATATTTT.

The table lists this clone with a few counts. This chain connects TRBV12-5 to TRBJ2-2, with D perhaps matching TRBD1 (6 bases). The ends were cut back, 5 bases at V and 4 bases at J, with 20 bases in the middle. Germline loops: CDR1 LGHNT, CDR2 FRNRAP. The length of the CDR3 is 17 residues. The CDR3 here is CASGPLRQARGTGELFF. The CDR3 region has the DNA TGTGCTAGTGGTCCCCTCCGACAGGCCCGGGGCACCGGGGAGCTGTTTTTT.

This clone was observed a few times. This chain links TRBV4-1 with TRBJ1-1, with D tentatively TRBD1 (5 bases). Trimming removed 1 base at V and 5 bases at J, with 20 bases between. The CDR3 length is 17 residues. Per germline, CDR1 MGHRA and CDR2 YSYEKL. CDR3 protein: CASSQGRGLGGGTEAFF. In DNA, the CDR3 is TGCGCCAGCAGCCAAGGGCGGGGCTTGGGAGGTGGTACTGAAGCTTTCTTT.

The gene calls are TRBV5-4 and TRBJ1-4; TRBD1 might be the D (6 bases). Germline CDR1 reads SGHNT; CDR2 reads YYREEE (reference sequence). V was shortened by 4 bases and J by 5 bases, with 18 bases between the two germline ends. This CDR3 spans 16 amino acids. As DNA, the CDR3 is TGTGCCAGCAGCGCACAGGGAGGCGCACGGAATGAAAAACTGTTTTTT. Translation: CASSAQGGARNEKLFF.

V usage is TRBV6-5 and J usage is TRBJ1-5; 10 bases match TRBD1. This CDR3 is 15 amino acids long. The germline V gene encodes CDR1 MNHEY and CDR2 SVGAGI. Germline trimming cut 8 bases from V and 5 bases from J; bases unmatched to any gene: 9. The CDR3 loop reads CASAMRQGAYQPQHF. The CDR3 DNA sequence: TGTGCCAGCGCTATGAGACAGGGGGCATATCAGCCCCAGCATTTT.

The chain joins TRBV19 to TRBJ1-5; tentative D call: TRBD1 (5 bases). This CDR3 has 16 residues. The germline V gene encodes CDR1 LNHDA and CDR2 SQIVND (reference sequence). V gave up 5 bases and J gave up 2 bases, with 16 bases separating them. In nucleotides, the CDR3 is TGTGCCAGTAGTCGTTTTGTGCAGGGCGGCAATCAGCCCCAGCATTTT. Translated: CASSRFVQGGNQPQHF.

DNA for the CDR3: TGTGCCAGCAGCGCCTGGACCCGGGATACGCAGTATTTT. It translates to CASSAWTRDTQYF. V usage is TRBV7-2 and J usage is TRBJ2-3; D gene ambiguous. Germline V lookup: CDR1 SGHTA, CDR2 FQGNSA. The CDR3 extends over 13 amino acids. Trimming stripped 5 bases from V and 6 bases from J, with 12 bases between. Drawing the rest from reference TRBV7-2 and TRBJ2-3, the complete variable domain is GAGVSQSPSNKVTEKGKDVELRCDPISGHTALYWYRQSLGQGLEFLIYFQGNSAPDKSGLPSDRFSAERTGGSVSTLTIQRTQQEDSAVYLCASSAWTRDTQYFGPGTRLTVL.

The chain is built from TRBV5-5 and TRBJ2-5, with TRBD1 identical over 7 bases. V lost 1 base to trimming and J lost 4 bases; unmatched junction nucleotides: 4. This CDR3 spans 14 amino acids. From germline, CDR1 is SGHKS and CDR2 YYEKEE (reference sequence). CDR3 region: CASSLSTGRETQYF. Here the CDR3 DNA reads TGTGCCAGCAGCTTGTCGACAGGGAGAGAGACCCAGTACTTC.

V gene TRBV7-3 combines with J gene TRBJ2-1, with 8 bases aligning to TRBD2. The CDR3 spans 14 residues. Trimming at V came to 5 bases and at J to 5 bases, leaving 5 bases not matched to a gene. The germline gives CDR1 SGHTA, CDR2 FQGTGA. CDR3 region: CASSETSGHNEQFF. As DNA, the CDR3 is TGTGCCAGCAGCGAAACTAGCGGCCACAATGAGCAGTTCTTC.

CDR3 protein: CASSSPNLHEQYV. The CDR3 bases are TGTGCCAGCAGCTCCCCTAACCTCCACGAGCAGTACGTC. The V gene is TRBV5-5, the J gene TRBJ2-7, with D hard to call. Germline V gene sequence: CDR1 SGHKS, CDR2 YYEKEE (reference sequence). The V end lost 3 bases, the J end lost 5 bases, and 12 bases lay between the germline ends. The CDR3 spans 13 residues.

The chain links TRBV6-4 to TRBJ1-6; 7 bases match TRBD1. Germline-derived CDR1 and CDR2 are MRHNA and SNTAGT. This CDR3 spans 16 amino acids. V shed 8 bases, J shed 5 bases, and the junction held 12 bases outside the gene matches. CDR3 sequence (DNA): TGTGCCAGCTCTGAGGGCAGGGGGATTCATAATTCACCCCTCCACTTT. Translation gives CASSEGRGIHNSPLHF.

The CDR3 reads CASWGQGYGYTF. The CDR3 DNA sequence: TGTGCCAGCTGGGGACAGGGCTATGGCTACACCTTC. J is TRBJ1-2 and V is TRBV6-5; 9 nucleotides align to TRBD1. This CDR3 has 12 residues. Germline V gene lookup returns CDR1 MNHEY and CDR2 SVGAGI. V dropped 8 bases and J dropped 4; count of bases not matched to a gene: 2.